A selection of T cell receptor beta chains follows, all from one sample in a study of OX40 agonist ivuxolimab in advanced cancers. Sequencing was performed with immunoSEQ multiplex PCR; in TCRdb, only in-frame clones are kept and a portion is missing. The sample has about 120,000 clones, just under 95% seen once. The material sequenced was CD4+ or CD8+ T cells sorted from blood, taken in a trial of the OX40 agonist ivuxolimab. All receptors derive from an adult with an advanced solid tumor such as melanoma, head and neck, liver or kidney cancer. Both conserved end residues are trimmed from each CDR3.

J gene	V gene	CDR3 length	CDR3 protein
TRBJ2-7	TRBV11-1	11	ASSSDQGSEQY
TRBJ1-6	TRBV28	12	ASSLIQAGSPLH
TRBJ2-1	TRBV6-5	13	ASSSLAGDYNEQF
TRBJ2-3	TRBV30	14	AWSGVAGGSTDTQY
TRBJ2-7	TRBV7-9	9	ASSLVDEQY
TRBJ2-6	TRBV7-3	16	ASSLRLAGRSGANVLT
TRBJ2-3	TRBV10-3	14	AISEKSGGSTDTQY
TRBJ2-7	TRBV6-1	10	ASRSGIYEQY
TRBJ2-1	TRBV6-6	13	ASSSRTSGSTEQF
TRBJ1-1	TRBV18	12	ASSPSSGVETAF
TRBJ2-3	TRBV5-6	13	ASSLGWGPMDTQY
TRBJ2-7	TRBV28	13	ASGTPGPPAYEQY
TRBJ2-5	TRBV25-1	12	ASPSMDREETQY
TRBJ1-1	TRBV7-2	13	ASSLSGTPNTEAF
TRBJ1-6	TRBV15	13	ATSRGVGSNSPLH
TRBJ1-2	TRBV6-1	9	ASSEERGYT
TRBJ2-7	TRBV14	13	ASSPRGRADYEQY
TRBJ1-3	TRBV28	14	ASGLTGPSSGNTIY
TRBJ2-5	TRBV2	12	ASRPLGGGETQY
TRBJ2-1	TRBV11-2	12	ASSLATRDNEQF
TRBJ1-2	TRBV12-5	11	ASGFTGVYGYT
TRBJ2-2	TRBV7-2	11	ASLIGYAGELF
TRBJ1-1	TRBV7-9	10	ASSQRQIEAF
TRBJ1-2	TRBV6-5	12	ASSKGQGRTGYT
TRBJ1-3	TRBV4-1	15	ASSQDRTGYSGNTIY
TRBJ1-2	TRBV7-9	13	ASSSRGRGSDGYT
TRBJ2-5	TRBV29-1	12	SVDARGGGTPQY
TRBJ2-7	TRBV15	16	ATSRDPGGYLKAYEQY
TRBJ1-2	TRBV7-9	13	ASSSPILSDYGYT
TRBJ1-1	TRBV19	12	ASSKGIMNTEAF
TRBJ1-1	TRBV5-1	13	ASSLEGTANTEAF
TRBJ2-1	TRBV7-3	13	ASSLRLAGNNEQF
TRBJ1-4	TRBV15	11	ATSRDLDEKLF
TRBJ1-3	TRBV6-5	13	ASSYTWTSGNTIY
TRBJ2-4	TRBV21-1	12	ASSKGRDGNIQY
TRBJ2-1	TRBV10-3	18	AISEPRAGGREIPYNEQF
TRBJ2-2	TRBV28	14	ASKWQGVSNTGELF
TRBJ1-2	TRBV19	16	ASSTYLKGPGAEHGYT
TRBJ1-5	TRBV5-6	14	ASSLRGRKGNQPQH
TRBJ1-6	TRBV5-8	15	ASSPVGTGLYNSPLH
TRBJ2-2	TRBV11-2	13	ASNPWTGNTGELF
TRBJ1-1	TRBV6-1	12	ASSDPGQGDEAF
TRBJ2-1	TRBV11-2	12	ASSPGLAGVEQF
TRBJ1-1	TRBV5-1	13	ASSLKGEGPSEAF
TRBJ2-7	TRBV7-2	9	ASSPDRGWY